The rows below give T cell receptor beta chains drawn from one sample of a study of CD8 T cells in ankylosing spondylitis. TCRdb recomputed calls from the 5' RACE reads with MiXCR, one row per CDR3 protein. In the table there are a few hundred thousand distinct CDR3 sequences, over 15% of which are singletons. Sample: blood, either unsorted or a sorted T cell fraction (not recorded which). The origin of the receptors is a male donor with ankylosing spondylitis or in good health (not recorded which). Each CDR3 is given with its conserved first and last residue. A D gene is named only where the DNA matches it firmly. Where a row states a size, it is once, few, many or the class of an expanded clone; other rows omit it.

TRBV29-1,TRBJ2-5,few,.,CSSIDRTYQETQYF,TGCAGCTCGATCGACAGGACTTATCAAGAGACCCAGTACTTC
TRBV4-3,TRBJ1-1,many,TRBD1,CASSLRQGNTEAFF,TGCGCCAGCAGCCTCCGACAGGGTAACACTGAAGCTTTCTTT
TRBV6-1,TRBJ2-1,.,TRBD1,CASRPGQGAYNEQFF,TGTGCCAGCAGACCGGGACAGGGGGCCTACAATGAGCAGTTCTTC
TRBV7-7,TRBJ2-2,.,.,CASSLGPGGEAGELFF,TGTGCTAGCAGCTTAGGACCCGGAGGAGAGGCCGGGGAGCTGTTTTTT
TRBV3-1,TRBJ2-7,many,.,CASSQGTAYEQYF,TGTGCCAGCAGCCAAGGGACAGCCTACGAGCAGTACTTC
TRBV5-1,TRBJ2-3,.,.,CASSGDITDTQYF,TGCGCCAGCAGCGGGGACATCACAGATACGCAGTATTTT
TRBV20-1,TRBJ2-7,few,.,CSAREFGYEQYF,TGCAGTGCTAGAGAATTCGGGTACGAGCAGTACTTC
TRBV4-1,TRBJ2-5,.,TRBD2,CASSHPLAGGRVKQETQYF,TGCGCCAGCAGCCATCCTTTAGCGGGAGGGCGGGTAAAACAAGAGACCCAGTACTTC
TRBV12-3/TRBV12-4,TRBJ2-7,.,.,CASNQGVADEQYF,TGTGCCAGCAATCAGGGAGTCGCCGACGAGCAGTACTTC
TRBV12-3/TRBV12-4,TRBJ2-1,many,TRBD2,CASSGTSEFNEQFF,TGTGCCAGCAGCGGGACTAGCGAGTTCAATGAGCAGTTCTTC
TRBV9,TRBJ2-2,few,.,CASSVFGGNTGELFF,TGTGCCAGCAGCGTATTCGGGGGGAACACCGGGGAGCTGTTTTTT
TRBV20-1,TRBJ2-7,many,TRBD1,CSARVGTGLPEQYF,TGCAGTGCTAGAGTTGGGACAGGGTTACCCGAGCAGTACTTC
TRBV7-2,TRBJ2-7,.,TRBD2,CARPNSGRATYEQYF,TGTGCCAGACCGAATAGCGGGAGGGCGACCTACGAGCAGTACTTC
TRBV10-3,TRBJ2-3,few,.,CAIQAGTQETDTQYF,TGTGCCATTCAAGCGGGTACGCAAGAGACAGATACGCAGTATTTT
TRBV11-2,TRBJ2-1,few,.,CASSLAGTRVFNEQFF,TGTGCCAGCAGCTTGGCCGGGACCCGGGTCTTTAATGAGCAGTTCTTC
TRBV19,TRBJ2-2,few,TRBD2,CASSRRTSGNTGELFF,TGTGCCAGTAGTAGGAGGACTAGCGGGAACACCGGGGAGCTGTTTTTT
TRBV29-1,TRBJ2-1,many,TRBD2,CSVRGLAGPPYNEQFF,TGCAGCGTGAGAGGACTAGCGGGACCCCCCTACAATGAGCAGTTCTTC
TRBV27,TRBJ2-1,once,.,CASSWVGAGSYNEQFF,TGTGCCAGCAGTTGGGTGGGAGCAGGATCCTACAATGAGCAGTTCTTC
TRBV4-3,TRBJ2-7,.,TRBD2,CASSPGTSGSYDYEQYF,TGCGCCAGCAGCCCCGGGACTAGCGGGAGCTATGACTACGAGCAGTACTTC
TRBV25-1,TRBJ2-1,.,TRBD2,CASSDSGRPNEQFF,TGTGCCAGCAGTGATAGCGGGAGGCCGAATGAGCAGTTCTTC
TRBV9,TRBJ1-5,.,.,CASSPGNDNQPQHF,TGTGCCAGCAGCCCAGGGAATGACAATCAGCCCCAGCATTTT
TRBV10-3,TRBJ2-2,few,.,CAISDPTTGELFF,TGTGCCATCAGTGACCCGACCACCGGGGAGCTGTTTTTT
TRBV9,TRBJ1-2,few,TRBD1,CASSVGQGVYGYTF,TGTGCCAGCAGCGTGGGACAGGGAGTCTATGGCTACACCTTC
TRBV27,TRBJ1-4,few,.,CASSLRGRFNEKLFF,TGTGCCAGCAGTTTAAGGGGGAGATTTAATGAAAAACTGTTTTTT
TRBV4-3,TRBJ2-2,few,.,CASSQDPDQHGELFF,TGCGCCAGCAGCCAAGATCCAGATCAACACGGGGAGCTGTTTTTT
TRBV9,TRBJ2-7,.,.,CARGLLARSYEQYF,TGTGCCAGGGGGCTCCTAGCTCGGTCCTACGAGCAGTACTTC
TRBV10-3,TRBJ2-7,.,.,CAISDSTLRTYEQYF,TGTGCCATCAGTGACTCGACTTTAAGAACCTACGAGCAGTACTTC
TRBV27,TRBJ2-3,.,TRBD1,CASSVGQGGDTQYF,TGTGCCAGCAGTGTGGGACAGGGAGGAGATACGCAGTATTTT
TRBV7-9,TRBJ2-7,.,.,CASSLNTYEQYF,TGTGCCAGCAGCTTAAATACCTACGAGCAGTACTTC
TRBV27,TRBJ1-2,few,.,CASSLEAGRLYGYTF,TGTGCCAGCAGTTTGGAGGCAGGCCGACTCTATGGCTACACCTTC
TRBV7-9,TRBJ2-5,.,TRBD2,CASSSTSGDQETQYF,TGTGCCAGCAGCTCGACTAGCGGCGACCAAGAGACCCAGTACTTC
TRBV29-1,TRBJ2-7,few,.,CSVVGPGSNYEQYF,TGCAGCGTTGTGGGGCCGGGGTCAAACTACGAGCAGTACTTC
TRBV29-1,TRBJ2-2,.,TRBD2,CSVREREAGELFF,TGCAGCGTTAGGGAGCGGGAGGCCGGGGAGCTGTTTTTT
TRBV6-5,TRBJ2-3,few,TRBD2,CASSYSFSGSFPSTDTQYF,TGTGCCAGCAGTTACTCCTTTAGCGGGAGTTTTCCTAGCACAGATACGCAGTATTTT
TRBV4-3,TRBJ1-6,.,.,CASSQDRQANSPLHF,TGCGCCAGCAGCCAAGATCGGCAGGCAAATTCACCCCTCCACTTT
TRBV20-1,TRBJ2-7,medium-sized,TRBD2,CSALTLLAGGDEQYF,TGCAGTGCTCTCACCCTACTAGCGGGGGGAGACGAGCAGTACTTC
TRBV27,TRBJ2-7,.,.,CASSPRGGGVYEQYF,TGTGCCAGCAGTCCCCGCGGAGGGGGTGTCTACGAGCAGTACTTC
TRBV7-2,TRBJ2-3,.,.,CASSLVGQGTDTQYF,TGTGCCAGCAGCTTAGTGGGTCAGGGCACAGATACGCAGTATTTT
TRBV7-9,TRBJ2-1,few,.,CASSLGLRNNEQFF,TGTGCCAGCAGCTTAGGTTTGCGGAACAATGAGCAGTTCTTC
TRBV20-1,TRBJ1-5,.,.,CSARQGFLSNQPQHF,TGCAGTGCTAGGCAGGGATTTTTAAGCAATCAGCCCCAGCATTTT
TRBV15,TRBJ2-3,.,TRBD1,CATSREDRGADTQYF,TGTGCCACCAGCAGAGAGGACAGGGGGGCAGATACGCAGTATTTT
TRBV7-9,TRBJ2-6,.,.,CASSMPDSSGANVLTF,TGTGCCAGCAGCATGCCGGACAGCTCTGGGGCCAACGTCCTGACTTTC